Listed below are T cell receptor beta chains from one sample, sequenced in a study of immune evolution from preneoplasia to lung adenocarcinoma. The data were produced by immunoSEQ multiplex PCR, yet TCRdb's version contains in-frame clones alone and is incomplete. The profile covers about 14,000 clones, with 80% to 90% appearing a single time and 4% to 5% taken by the ten largest. The material sequenced was FFPE minimally invasive lung adenocarcinoma tissue. These receptors all come from a person aged 70 to 85 with lung adenocarcinoma. The CDR3 runs from the conserved cysteine through the conserved F or W. Fields, in order: D gene, V gene, CDR3 length, J gene, clone size, CDR3 DNA, CDR3 protein. The D gene is left open where the match is weak. Where a row states a size, it is once, few, many or the class of an expanded clone; other rows omit it.

TRBD2	TRBV7-9	15	TRBJ2-3	.	TGTGCCAGCAGCTTAGTGGCGGGAGATAGAGATACGCAGTATTTT	CASSLVAGDRDTQYF
TRBD1	TRBV9	16	TRBJ2-5	.	TGTGCCAGCAGCGTAGCGGGACAGGTGTTCCAAGAGACCCAGTACTTC	CASSVAGQVFQETQYF
.	TRBV2	13	TRBJ1-1	.	TGTGCCAGCAGTCCTGAGGGGTGGGCTGAAGCTTTCTTT	CASSPEGWAEAFF
.	TRBV9	17	TRBJ2-7	.	TGTGCCAGCAGCCCAGGATTCGGCTCCATGAACCCCTACGAGCAGTACTTC	CASSPGFGSMNPYEQYF
.	TRBV28	12	TRBJ2-7	.	TGTGCCAGCAGTTTATATCAGGGCGAGCAGTACTTC	CASSLYQGEQYF
TRBD2	TRBV6-1	13	TRBJ2-7	.	TGTGCCAGCAGCTTAGCGGGGCCCTGGGAGCAGTACTTC	CASSLAGPWEQYF
TRBD1	TRBV2	12	TRBJ1-2	few	TGTGCCAGCTCGGGACAGGGCTATGGCTACACCTTC	CASSGQGYGYTF
.	TRBV4-1	15	TRBJ1-4	.	TGCGCCAGCAGCCAAGGAGGGGCTGCTAATGAAAAACTGTTTTTT	CASSQGGAANEKLFF
.	TRBV7-9	16	TRBJ1-3	.	TGTGCCAGCAGCCCCATGGGACTCAGCTCTGGAAACACCATATATTTT	CASSPMGLSSGNTIYF
.	TRBV7-6	15	TRBJ2-2	.	TGTGCCAGCATGGAGGCGGACCCGAACACCGGGGAGCTGTTTTTT	CASMEADPNTGELFF
TRBD1	TRBV5-6	16	TRBJ1-5	.	TGTGCCAGCAGCCGGGACAGGGGGCGCGGCAATCAGCCCCAGCATTTT	CASSRDRGRGNQPQHF
.	TRBV7-9	16	TRBJ2-1	.	TGTGCCAGCAGCCCGTTGACAGCGGGTGGGGACAATGAGCAGTTCTTC	CASSPLTAGGDNEQFF
.	TRBV7-2	11	TRBJ2-1	few	TGTGCCAGCAGCTTTTTAAGTGAGCAGTTCTTC	CASSFLSEQFF
TRBD1	TRBV28	15	TRBJ1-4	.	TGTGCCACCACACCCAGGGGGAAGGGTAATGAAAAACTGTTTTTT	CATTPRGKGNEKLFF
.	TRBV19	15	TRBJ2-1	.	TGTGCCAGTAAAATGGACCGCTCTAGAAACAATGAGCAGTTCTTC	CASKMDRSRNNEQFF
.	TRBV2	13	TRBJ2-3	.	TGTGCCCCGAAGGGGGGATTGGGGGATACGCAGTATTTT	CAPKGGLGDTQYF
.	TRBV5-1	15	TRBJ2-5	few	TGCGCCAGTAAGCAAGGGACCGACCAAGGAGAGACCCAGTACTTC	CASKQGTDQGETQYF
.	TRBV28	13	TRBJ1-2	.	TGTGCCAGCAGTGAAGGGGGGGTTGATGGCTACACCTTC	CASSEGGVDGYTF
.	TRBV6-1	15	TRBJ2-6	.	TGTGCCAGCAATCCCGGGAGCTCTGGGGCCAACGTCCTGACTTTC	CASNPGSSGANVLTF
.	TRBV7-2	14	TRBJ2-3	.	TGTGCCAGCAGCTTATCGGGCAGCACAGATACGCAGTATTTT	CASSLSGSTDTQYF
.	TRBV6-5	14	TRBJ2-2	once	TGTGCCAGCAGGACCCAAGGGGACACCGGGGAGCTGTTTTTT	CASRTQGDTGELFF
.	TRBV12-1	13	TRBJ2-1	.	TGTGCCAGCAGCTGCGACAGGGGACATGAGCAGTTCTTC	CASSCDRGHEQFF
TRBD2	TRBV7-2	14	TRBJ2-2	.	TGTGCCAGCAGCCCTCAGGGAGGGACCGGGGAGCTGTTTTTT	CASSPQGGTGELFF
.	TRBV30	14	TRBJ2-2	.	TGTGCCTGGAGTGTCAGCGGTAATGCCGGGGAGCTGTTTTTT	CAWSVSGNAGELFF
.	TRBV11-3	16	TRBJ2-7	.	TGTGCCAGCAGCTTAGCAGGGTCGGGTAGTCTGTACGAGCAGTACTTC	CASSLAGSGSLYEQYF
.	TRBV28	15	TRBJ2-1	.	TGTGCCAGCAGTTTAGAGAGAACTGTCCGAAATGAGCAGTTCTTC	CASSLERTVRNEQFF
.	TRBV7-3	10	TRBJ1-2	.	TGTGCCAGCAGCGCTATTGGCTACACCTTC	CASSAIGYTF
.	TRBV19	14	TRBJ1-5	few	TGTGCCAGTAGTCCCCAACAGGGAGGCCAGCCCCAGCATTTT	CASSPQQGGQPQHF
TRBD2	TRBV28	13	TRBJ2-1	.	TGTGCCACACTAGCGGGGGGGAACAATGAGCAGTTCTTC	CATLAGGNNEQFF
TRBD2	TRBV5-1	16	TRBJ2-5	.	TGCGCCAGCAGCTTGGGCGTAGCGGGGAGGGAAGAGACCCAGTACTTC	CASSLGVAGREETQYF
.	TRBV19	13	TRBJ2-7	.	TGTGCCAGTACCGCGACCGGCTCCTACGAGCAGTACTTC	CASTATGSYEQYF
TRBD1	TRBV19	15	TRBJ1-2	.	TGTGCCAGTAGCTTCGGGACAGGCGTTAACTATGGCTACACCTTC	CASSFGTGVNYGYTF
.	TRBV11-3	13	TRBJ1-3	.	TGTGCCAGCAGCCCCCAACGGGGAAACACCATATATTTT	CASSPQRGNTIYF
TRBD2	TRBV27	14	TRBJ2-7	.	TGTGCCAGCAGCCCGCCCGGGGGGTCCTACGAGCAGTACTTC	CASSPPGGSYEQYF
TRBD1	TRBV2	15	TRBJ2-1	.	TGTGCCAGCAGTTCCGACAGGGGGCCGAAGAGCGAGCAGTTCTTC	CASSSDRGPKSEQFF
TRBD1	TRBV7-8	14	TRBJ2-7	.	TGTGCCAGCAGTCCCACGGGACAGAACTACGAGCAGTACTTC	CASSPTGQNYEQYF
.	TRBV5-4	13	TRBJ1-2	.	TGTGCCAGCAGCTTGGCAGGTCTGGTGAGCTACACCTTC	CASSLAGLVSYTF
.	TRBV19	13	TRBJ1-2	.	TGTGCCAGTAGGGACGACAGGTACTATGGCTACACCTTC	CASRDDRYYGYTF
.	TRBV12-5	13	TRBJ1-1	.	TGTGCTAGTGGCTCTGGTTTGAACACTGAAGCTTTCTTT	CASGSGLNTEAFF
.	TRBV11-3	12	TRBJ1-3	.	TGTGCCAGCAGCTCGACAGGAAACACCATATATTTT	CASSSTGNTIYF
.	TRBV29-1	12	TRBJ1-1	.	TGCAGCGTTGAAGACCGGAACACTGAAGCTTTCTTT	CSVEDRNTEAFF
TRBD2	TRBV2	15	TRBJ2-5	.	TGTGCCAGCAGTGAATTTGGACTAGCGGGGGAGACCCAGTACTTC	CASSEFGLAGETQYF
.	TRBV28	14	TRBJ1-2	.	TGTGCCAGCAACTCGTTGGGTCCCCACCGGGGCTACACCTTC	CASNSLGPHRGYTF
TRBD1	TRBV5-4	15	TRBJ2-7	.	TGTGCCAGCAGCCTCGGGACAGGCGGGCTCTACGAGCAGTACTTC	CASSLGTGGLYEQYF
.	TRBV7-9	12	TRBJ1-2	.	TGTGCCAGCAGCTTAGGGACGCCCACTTGGACCTTC	CASSLGTPTWTF
TRBD1	TRBV6-1	14	TRBJ1-4	.	TGTGCCAGCAGAAGTCGACAGGGACCCGAAAAACTGTTTTTT	CASRSRQGPEKLFF
TRBD2	TRBV11-2	14	TRBJ2-1	.	TGTGCCAGCAGCTCAGCGGGAGTGGTCAATGAGCAGTTCTTC	CASSSAGVVNEQFF
.	TRBV7-2	14	TRBJ1-4	.	TGTGCCAGCAGCTTACAGGGCATGGATGAAAAACTGTTTTTT	CASSLQGMDEKLFF
.	TRBV28	12	TRBJ1-1	.	TGTGCCAGCAGTTTGCCTGGCACTGAAGCTTTCTTT	CASSLPGTEAFF